This is a list of T cell receptor beta chains from one sample in a study of molecular identifiers for immune sequencing clone quantification. MiXCR was run by TCRdb on the PCR reads, yielding one entry per CDR3 protein. The sample carries about 640,000 distinct CDR3 sequences, 20% recorded once. Specimen: naive CD8+ T cells from blood, with Jurkat cell RNA spiked in. These receptors were taken from a human donor in good health. Some libraries in this study had Jurkat cell RNA spiked in. The CDR3 runs from the conserved cysteine through the conserved F or W. A D gene is named only where the DNA matches it firmly. Some rows have no size entry. The others give once, few or many, or a class for an expanded clone.

v_call: TRBV28; d_call: NA; j_call: TRBJ1-5; clone_size: few; cdr3_aa: CASQLLDNQPQHF; cdr3_nt: TGTGCCAGCCAGTTACTGGACAATCAGCCCCAGCATTTT
v_call: TRBV7-2; d_call: NA; j_call: TRBJ1-1; clone_size: many; cdr3_aa: CASSLGEGNTEAFF; cdr3_nt: TGTGCCAGCAGCTTAGGAGAGGGGAACACTGAAGCTTTCTTT
v_call: TRBV7-9; d_call: TRBD2; j_call: TRBJ2-2; clone_size: many; cdr3_aa: CASSLDPSGDTGELFF; cdr3_nt: TGTGCCAGCAGCTTAGACCCTAGCGGGGACACCGGGGAGCTGTTTTTT
v_call: TRBV6-2/TRBV6-3; d_call: NA; j_call: TRBJ2-3; clone_size: many; cdr3_aa: CASSYPARELTDTQYF; cdr3_nt: TGTGCCAGCAGTTACCCCGCACGGGAACTAACAGATACGCAGTATTTT
v_call: TRBV4-3; d_call: NA; j_call: TRBJ2-7; clone_size: many; cdr3_aa: CASSQANSVAYEQYF; cdr3_nt: TGCGCCAGCAGCCAAGCCAATAGCGTGGCCTACGAGCAGTACTTC
v_call: TRBV19; d_call: NA; j_call: TRBJ2-5; clone_size: NA; cdr3_aa: CASTTGRGYQETQYF; cdr3_nt: TGTGCCAGTACCACCGGACGGGGGTACCAAGAGACCCAGTACTTC
v_call: TRBV6-5; d_call: TRBD1; j_call: TRBJ2-4; clone_size: many; cdr3_aa: CASTGNRGYIQYF; cdr3_nt: TGTGCCAGCACTGGGAACAGGGGATACATTCAGTACTTC
v_call: TRBV10-2; d_call: TRBD2; j_call: TRBJ2-3; clone_size: many; cdr3_aa: CASSEYPGTSGPGTQYF; cdr3_nt: TGCGCCAGCAGTGAGTACCCCGGGACTAGCGGTCCGGGTACGCAGTATTTT
v_call: TRBV7-2; d_call: TRBD2; j_call: TRBJ2-7; clone_size: many; cdr3_aa: CASSPAGTSGGLYEQYF; cdr3_nt: TGTGCCAGCAGCCCAGCCGGGACTAGCGGGGGGCTCTACGAGCAGTACTTC
v_call: TRBV5-6; d_call: TRBD2; j_call: TRBJ2-3; clone_size: few; cdr3_aa: CASSSRDYHPPDTQYF; cdr3_nt: TGTGCCAGCAGCTCCCGGGACTATCACCCCCCGGATACGCAGTATTTT
v_call: TRBV20-1; d_call: TRBD1; j_call: TRBJ1-1; clone_size: many; cdr3_aa: CSAREDRGRTEAFF; cdr3_nt: TGCAGTGCCCGGGAGGACAGGGGGCGGACTGAAGCTTTCTTT
v_call: TRBV12-3/TRBV12-4; d_call: NA; j_call: TRBJ2-5; clone_size: many; cdr3_aa: CASSLAGAAETQYF; cdr3_nt: TGTGCCAGCAGTTTAGCAGGGGCTGCGGAGACCCAGTACTTC
v_call: TRBV30; d_call: TRBD1; j_call: TRBJ2-3; clone_size: many; cdr3_aa: CAWTETRTGDTDTQYF; cdr3_nt: TGTGCCTGGACGGAAACTCGAACAGGGGACACAGATACGCAGTATTTT
v_call: TRBV29-1; d_call: TRBD2; j_call: TRBJ2-7; clone_size: many; cdr3_aa: CSGVGTSDEQYF; cdr3_nt: TGCAGCGGTGTAGGGACTAGCGACGAGCAGTACTTC
v_call: TRBV9; d_call: NA; j_call: TRBJ2-7; clone_size: few; cdr3_aa: CASSVGPHSSTGDEQYF; cdr3_nt: TGTGCCAGCAGCGTAGGACCTCATTCCTCGACCGGGGACGAGCAGTACTTC
v_call: TRBV18; d_call: NA; j_call: TRBJ1-6; clone_size: NA; cdr3_aa: CASSEDSRSSYNSPLHF; cdr3_nt: TGTGCCAGCTCAGAGGATTCGAGAAGCTCCTATAATTCACCCCTCCACTTT
v_call: TRBV9; d_call: NA; j_call: TRBJ2-7; clone_size: many; cdr3_aa: CASSVGRGGNSYEQYF; cdr3_nt: TGTGCCAGCAGCGTAGGTCGTGGAGGAAACTCCTACGAGCAGTACTTC
v_call: TRBV20-1; d_call: NA; j_call: TRBJ1-4; clone_size: many; cdr3_aa: CSARDARQNEKLFF; cdr3_nt: TGCAGTGCTAGAGATGCCCGGCAGAATGAAAAACTGTTTTTT
v_call: TRBV30; d_call: NA; j_call: TRBJ2-1; clone_size: NA; cdr3_aa: CAWSSFRDRNYNEQFF; cdr3_nt: TGTGCCTGGAGTTCCTTCCGGGACCGGAACTACAATGAGCAGTTCTTC
v_call: TRBV11-2; d_call: TRBD2; j_call: TRBJ2-5; clone_size: few; cdr3_aa: CASSLEPGTSGQETQYF; cdr3_nt: TGTGCCAGCAGCTTAGAACCCGGGACTAGCGGCCAAGAGACCCAGTACTTC
v_call: TRBV19; d_call: NA; j_call: TRBJ2-6; clone_size: NA; cdr3_aa: CASRLPGANVLTF; cdr3_nt: TGTGCCAGTCGCCTCCCTGGGGCCAACGTCCTGACTTTC
v_call: TRBV2; d_call: NA; j_call: TRBJ1-6; clone_size: many; cdr3_aa: CASRTDSYNSPLHF; cdr3_nt: TGTGCCAGCCGGACAGACTCCTATAATTCACCCCTCCACTTT
v_call: TRBV13; d_call: NA; j_call: TRBJ2-1; clone_size: NA; cdr3_aa: CASSWGRGTYNEQFF; cdr3_nt: TGTGCCAGCAGCTGGGGGAGGGGGACCTACAATGAGCAGTTCTTC